This T cell receptor beta chain was obtained from a study of blood T cell repertoires in COVID-19. Study-level information: Italy, Spain and the United States were the sources of the convalescent and acute COVID-19 samples. The cDNA or gDNA used as material had been derived from T cells, B-cell-depleted T cells, or PBMCs.

Original processing methods: Reference gene primer amplification gave nucleated cell count estimates. Assay used: immunoSEQ multiplex PCR; TCRdb lists only in-frame clones, some missing. V, J and clone size are those of that table, while D and trimming were read from the DNA. Here the sample spans some 390,000 clones, 85% to 90% being singletons. Germline CDR1 reads LGHDT; CDR2 reads YNNKEL (reference sequence). V was pared by 2 bases and J by 6 bases, with 13 bases of the junction left unmatched. CDR3 length: 17 residues. V and J are TRBV3-1 (or the pseudogene TRBV3-2) and TRBJ2-1; 7 bases align to TRBD2. This TCR was recovered from a human donor in a cohort sampled during active COVID-19. Sequencing input: peripheral blood. The DNA of the CDR3 is TGTGCCAGCAGCCAAACTAGCGTCGCAAATGTGGCCAATGAGCAGTTCTTC. It translates to CASSQTSVANVANEQFF.